This T cell receptor beta chain was identified in a study of a mutant IDH1 vaccine in newly diagnosed glioma. At the level of the study: Patients in the study were vaccinated eight times, receiving shots in weeks 1, 3, 5, 7, 11, 15, 19 and 23. The study, taken as a whole, reports: In roughly 93% of patients, immune responses induced by the vaccine occurred.

The CDR3 is 14 amino acids. The V gene's germline CDR1 is SGDLS and CDR2 YYNGEE. Trimming left V 4 bases short and J 0 bases short, with 10 bases between. Time point specified: week 11, during vaccination. The study gave 300 ug of mutant IDH1 20-mer peptide per vaccine dose, with topical imiquimod. Sequencing used immunoSEQ multiplex PCR; TCRdb keeps in-frame clones, though not all of them. The sample gives under 150,000 clones, about nine tenths of which show up once; 0.5% to 0.65% is in the top ten. Regarding this clone: Its target is not known.

Specimen: PBMCs, collected from a glioma patient whose treatment included an IDH1 peptide vaccine. The source of this sequence is a woman between 45 and 65 years old with glioma. The chain joins TRBV9 to TRBJ1-1; perhaps TRBD1 as D (5 bases). Here the CDR3 DNA reads TGTGCCAGCAGCCCGCGACAGTTGAACACTGAAGCTTTCTTT. Amino acids: CASSPRQLNTEAFF.